These 10 T cell receptor beta chains came from one sample sequenced in a study of blood T cell repertoires in COVID-19. Assay: immunoSEQ multiplex PCR; the TCRdb copy retains only in-frame clones and omits some. The sample shows some 110,000 clones, 70% to 90% of them seen only once. The sample consisted of peripheral blood. Every receptor here comes from a man aged 35 to 55 with acute or convalescent COVID-19.

The chain carries TRBV28 and TRBJ2-2, with 9 bases lining up with TRBD1. The CDR3 loop spans 16 amino acids. The J segment lost 6 bases and the V segment lost 5 bases, leaving 10 bases of the junction unmatched. Germline V gives CDR1 MDHEN, CDR2 SYDVKM. CDR3 in amino acids: CASSTPDRGKAGELFF. CDR3 coding DNA: TGTGCCAGCAGTACCCCCGACAGGGGGAAGGCCGGGGAGCTGTTTTTT. The full variable domain, rest sourced from reference TRBV28 and TRBJ2-2, is DVKVTQSSRYLVKRTGEKVFLECVQDMDHENMFWYRQDPGLGLRLIYFSYDVKMKEKGDIPEGYSVSREKKERFSLILESASTNQTSMYLCASSTPDRGKAGELFFGEGSRLTVL.

DNA for the CDR3: TGTGCCAGCAGCTTAGGGACTAGCATCCATGAGCAGTTCTTC. This gives the protein CASSLGTSIHEQFF. The chain couples TRBV11-3 to TRBJ2-1; 8 positions match TRBD2. With V trimmed by 1 base and J by 8 bases, 4 bases remained unmatched. The CDR3 contains 14 residues. Germline CDR1 is SGHNT and CDR2 is YENEEA.

The chain uses TRBV5-1 and TRBJ1-6; D remains ambiguous. CDR1 SGHRS and CDR2 YFSETQ come from the germline V gene. The CDR3 has 17 amino acids. V lost 1 base and J lost 0, with 11 bases in between. Here the CDR3 reads CASSLKLISSYNSPLHF. The CDR3 bases are TGCGCCAGCAGCTTGAAACTGATTAGCTCCTATAATTCACCCCTCCACTTT. Full variable domain (outside the CDR3, taken from reference TRBV5-1 and TRBJ1-6): KAGVTQTPRYLIKTRGQQVTLSCSPISGHRSVSWYQQTPGQGLQFLFEYFSETQRNKGNFPGRFSGRQFSNSRSEMNVSTLELGDSALYLCASSLKLISSYNSPLHFGNGTRLTVT.

The rearrangement links TRBV28 to TRBJ2-6; D is ambiguous. Germline assignment: CDR1 MDHEN and CDR2 SYDVKM. Trimming removed 3 bases from V and 0 bases from J, with 9 bases in between. CDR3 length equals 16 residues. The chain's CDR3 is CASSLIDFSGANVLTF. The CDR3 region has the DNA TGTGCCAGCAGTTTGATTGACTTCTCTGGGGCCAACGTCCTGACTTTC.

The chain recombines TRBV6-5 with TRBJ1-2; 8 positions agree with TRBD1. Looked up from germline, CDR1 is MNHEY and CDR2 is SVGAGI. The CDR3 spans 14 residues. J was trimmed by 7 bases and V by 2 bases; bases with no gene match: 6. CDR3 region: CASSYPQQGVGYTF. In DNA form, the CDR3 reads TGTGCCAGCAGTTACCCCCAACAGGGGGTTGGCTACACCTTC.

The chain couples TRBV19 to TRBJ1-5; D perhaps matches TRBD1 (5 bases). The germline V and J ends were trimmed by 3 bases and 7 bases, with 19 bases remaining between them. Germline assignment: CDR1 LNHDA and CDR2 SQIVND (reference sequence). This CDR3 is built from 16 residues. The DNA of the CDR3 is TGTGCCAGTAGTATTTGGCCCGGGACTCTAAAACAGCCCCAGCATTTT. Translating gives CASSIWPGTLKQPQHF.

The genes are TRBV5-1 and TRBJ1-4; a weak D match, TRBD1 (5 bases). V lost 7 bases to trimming and J lost 7 bases, with 17 bases between them. The CDR3 length is 14 residues. In germline, CDR1 is SGHRS, CDR2 YFSETQ. The CDR3 is CASSRGGGREKLFF. Written as DNA, the CDR3 is TGCGCCAGCTCCCGGGGGGGAGGGCGTGAAAAACTGTTTTTT.

This clone was picked up one time. J is TRBJ2-1 and V is TRBV5-1; 7 bases map to TRBD2. The trim removed 0 bases at V and 6 bases at J, leaving 9 bases unmatched. Germline assignment: CDR1 SGHRS and CDR2 YFSETQ. The CDR3 runs 16 residues. CDR3 region: CASSLETGGRPNEQFF. CDR3 coding DNA: TGCGCCAGCAGCTTGGAAACCGGCGGGAGACCCAATGAGCAGTTCTTC.

The table lists this clone with a few counts. The J gene is TRBJ1-5, the V gene TRBV10-2; D is perhaps TRBD1 (5 bases). Trimming shortened V by 6 bases and J by 7 bases, and 16 bases separated the two germline ends. CDR1 WSHSY and CDR2 SAAADI come from the germline V gene. The CDR3 is made up of 14 amino acids. The CDR3 is CASRKGQGSQPQHF. CDR3 sequence (DNA): TGCGCCAGCAGAAAGGGGCAGGGCAGCCAGCCCCAGCATTTT.

This clone appeared a single time. J is TRBJ2-1 and V is TRBV6-1; 7 bases fit TRBD1. Per germline, CDR1 MNHNS and CDR2 SASEGT. J was trimmed by 7 bases and V by 2 bases; bases with no gene match: 11. The CDR3 has 16 amino acids. The CDR3 DNA sequence: TGTGCCAGCAGTGAACGCCGACAGGGTGTGAGGAATGAGCAGTTCTTC. It is translated as CASSERRQGVRNEQFF.